This T cell receptor beta chain was captured in a study of blood T cell repertoires in COVID-19. On the study more broadly: The United States, Italy and Spain supplied acute and convalescent COVID-19 samples.

There are 14 residues in the CDR3. J was trimmed by 4 bases and V by 4 bases; bases with no gene match: 6. From germline, CDR1 is SQVTM and CDR2 ANQGSEA. The data were produced by immunoSEQ multiplex PCR, yet TCRdb's version contains in-frame clones alone and is incomplete. The sample lists under 95,000 clones; about 83% were seen once. The source material was peripheral blood. The J gene is TRBJ2-2, the V gene TRBV29-1; TRBD2 matches at 7 bases. This clonotype originated in a woman aged 65 to 85 with acute or convalescent COVID-19. The CDR3 coding sequence is TGCAGCGTTGTTCGTGGGGAGGGCACCGGGGAGCTGTTTTTT. Amino acids: CSVVRGEGTGELFF.